A single sample is the source of the 21 T cell receptor beta chains below, sequenced in a study of blood T cell repertoires in COVID-19. Produced via immunoSEQ multiplex PCR; TCRdb's table is partial and in-frame only. The sample has 200,000 to 250,000 clones; about 86% are singletons. Sequences were obtained from peripheral blood. The source of these receptors is a man between 18 and 35 years old with active or convalescent COVID-19.

This rearrangement joins TRBV28 to TRBJ2-5; TRBD2 aligns across 10 bases. The CDR3 runs 15 residues. Trimming cost V 4 bases and J 5 bases; bases outside gene matches: 7. The germline V gene has CDR1 MDHEN and CDR2 SYDVKM. CDR3 bases: TGTGCCAGCAGTTGGCTAGCGGGAGATATGGAGACCCAGTACTTC. It yields the protein CASSWLAGDMETQYF.

The chain uses TRBV7-2 and TRBJ2-1, with TRBD1 matching over 8 bases. The length of the CDR3 is 14 residues. The trim removed 6 bases at V and 2 bases at J, leaving 3 bases unmatched. Looked up from germline, CDR1 is SGHTA and CDR2 is FQGNSA. The CDR3 sequence: CASRPGGTYNEQFF. Here the CDR3 DNA reads TGTGCCAGCAGGCCAGGGGGCACCTACAATGAGCAGTTCTTC. Full variable domain (rest looked up from reference TRBV7-2 and TRBJ2-1): GAGVSQSPSNKVTEKGKDVELRCDPISGHTALYWYRQSLGQGLEFLIYFQGNSAPDKSGLPSDRFSAERTGGSVSTLTIQRTQQEDSAVYLCASRPGGTYNEQFFGPGTRLTVL.

The chain has TRBV6-2 or TRBV6-3 and TRBJ1-5; no clear D gene. Trimming pared 0 bases from V and 1 base from J, leaving 16 bases between. This CDR3 is 18 amino acids long. CDR1 MNHEY and CDR2 SVGEGT come from the germline V gene. The CDR3 DNA reads TGTGCCAGCAGTTACTCGAGATTTTCCCTACGGAGCAATCAGCCCCAGCATTTT. Encoded protein: CASSYSRFSLRSNQPQHF.

The CDR3 bases are TGTGCCAGCAGCCAAGACCCCCAGGAACACAATGAGCAGTTCTTC. Translated, it gives CASSQDPQEHNEQFF. The chain combines TRBV4-2 with TRBJ2-1; D ambiguous. The germline gives CDR1 LGHNA, CDR2 YNFKEQ. The CDR3 has 15 amino acids. V was shortened by 0 bases and J by 5 bases, with 11 bases between the two germline ends.

CDR3 coding DNA: TGTGCCACCAGTGACGGGACAGGGGCCGACCACCCGTTCAATCAGCCCCAGCATTTT. This translates into CATSDGTGADHPFNQPQHF. The rearrangement links TRBV24-1 to TRBJ1-5; TRBD1 agrees at 10 bases. The V gene end was trimmed by 4 bases and the J gene end by 3 bases; junction bases not matched to a gene: 14. The CDR3 has 19 amino acids. Germline loops: CDR1 KGHDR, CDR2 SFDVKD.

The rearrangement joins TRBV19 to TRBJ1-5; 9 nucleotides match TRBD1. V trimming: 4 bases; J trimming: 5 bases; junction bases outside the gene matches: 6. This CDR3 is 15 amino acids long. Germline V gives CDR1 LNHDA, CDR2 SQIVND (reference sequence). In DNA, the CDR3 is TGTGCCAGTAGTAGCCACAGGGGGCTCTATCAGCCCCAGCATTTT. As protein: CASSSHRGLYQPQHF.

The chain carries TRBV5-8 and TRBJ1-2; TRBD1 is a possible D gene (5 bases). The germline V and J ends were trimmed by 4 bases and 6 bases, with 19 bases remaining between them. This CDR3 has 15 amino acids. The V gene's germline CDR1 is SGHTS and CDR2 YDEGEE. For the CDR3, the DNA is TGTGCCAGCAGCCTGCGGGACGGGAGGGTGGATGGCTACACCTTC. This gives the protein CASSLRDGRVDGYTF.

V is TRBV18 and J is TRBJ2-7, with D perhaps TRBD2 (6 bases). This CDR3 contains 16 residues. Trimming took off 1 base at V and 5 bases at J, with 18 bases between the two ends. CDR1 and CDR2 from the germline V gene are KGHSH and LQKENI. The CDR3 sequence: CASSPRSAGSFHEQYF. In nucleotides, the CDR3 is TGTGCCAGCTCACCACGATCAGCCGGGAGTTTCCACGAGCAGTACTTC.

The rearrangement links TRBV6-5 to TRBJ1-5, with a tentative D call TRBD1 (6 bases). Germline lookup yields CDR1 MNHEY and CDR2 SVGAGI. V lost 5 bases to trimming and J lost 2 bases, with 10 bases between them. CDR3 size: 14 residues. In DNA, the CDR3 is TGTGCCAGCAGTATACGACAGGGCAATCAGCCCCAGCATTTT. This encodes CASSIRQGNQPQHF.

This clone showed up just once. The chain carries TRBV29-1 and TRBJ2-1; perhaps TRBD1 as D (6 bases). Germline assignment: CDR1 SQVTM and CDR2 ANQGSEA. The CDR3 totals 16 residues. With 6 bases removed from V and 1 base from J, the gap between germline ends came to 19 bases. CDR3 coding DNA: TGCAGCGTAGCCCAACAGGGCCTGATATCCTACAATGAGCAGTTCTTC. The encoded protein is CSVAQQGLISYNEQFF.

The gene calls are TRBV11-2 and TRBJ2-7; no clear D. Germline assignment: CDR1 SGHAT and CDR2 FQNNGV. The CDR3 runs to 12 residues. V shed 0 bases and J shed 5 bases, with 5 bases lying between them. The CDR3 DNA sequence: TGTGCCAGCAGCTTAGATCGCGACGAGCAGTACTTC. This encodes CASSLDRDEQYF.

CDR3 nucleotide sequence: TGCAGTGCTAGTAACCAGGGGAAGTCGAACACTGAAGCTTTCTTT. It specifies CSASNQGKSNTEAFF. The chain employs TRBV20-1 and TRBJ1-1, with a tentative D call TRBD1 (6 bases). The V end lost 3 bases, the J end lost 1 base, and 15 bases lay between the germline ends. The CDR3 is 15 residues long. Germline CDR1 DFQATT, CDR2 SNEGSKA (reference sequence).

This clone has only a few counts. The chain carries TRBV2 and TRBJ1-2, with 7 bases lining up with TRBD1. This CDR3 region has 12 residues. V gave up 6 bases and J gave up 6 bases; unmatched junction bases: 4. Germline CDR1 is SNHLY and CDR2 is FYNNEI. CDR3 sequence (DNA): TGTGCCAGCAGGGGACAGAGAGATGGCTACACCTTC. Its protein product is CASRGQRDGYTF.

This chain connects TRBV10-2 to TRBJ2-7; 11 bases line up with TRBD1. The CDR3 spans 12 residues. V lost 6 bases, J lost 7 bases, and 2 bases stayed unmatched. Germline loops: CDR1 WSHSY, CDR2 SAAADI. The CDR3: CASRDRGREQYF. The CDR3, as DNA: TGCGCCAGCAGGGACAGGGGGCGAGAGCAGTACTTC.

The table lists this clone with many counts. The rearrangement joins TRBV5-1 to TRBJ1-2, with TRBD1 identical over 9 bases. The CDR3 has 14 amino acids. Germline V gene data show CDR1 as SGHRS and CDR2 as YFSETQ. V shed 4 bases, J shed 6 bases, and the junction held 7 bases outside the gene matches. The CDR3 here is CASSPTTGGDGYTF. In DNA, the CDR3 is TGCGCCAGCAGCCCAACCACAGGGGGCGATGGCTACACCTTC.

This clone is a singleton in its sample. The rearrangement links TRBV11-2 to TRBJ2-1; D might be TRBD2 (7 bases). Trimming shortened V by 5 bases and J by 8 bases, and 19 bases separated the two germline ends. In germline, CDR1 is SGHAT, CDR2 FQNNGV. The CDR3 extends over 15 amino acids. CDR3 bases: TGTGCCAGCAGCCGAGGGGGGGGCGGGAACGATGAGCAGTTCTTC. This sequence encodes CASSRGGGGNDEQFF.

The V call is TRBV25-1, the J call TRBJ2-3; D gene ambiguous. CDR3 length: 13 residues. Trimming shortened V by 1 base and J by 2 bases, and 4 bases separated the two germline ends. Germline V gene lookup returns CDR1 MGHDK and CDR2 SYGVNS. The CDR3 here is CASSEFLTDTQYF. The CDR3 DNA reads TGTGCCAGCAGTGAATTTCTCACAGATACGCAGTATTTT.

Details on this clone: The same CDR3 arises from other DNA sequences in this sample as well. The chain joins TRBV27 to TRBJ2-7, with TRBD1 as a possible D gene (5 bases). Germline CDR1 reads MNHEY; CDR2 reads SMNVEV (reference sequence). Trimming stripped 5 bases from V and 0 bases from J, with 14 bases between. The CDR3 consists of 15 residues. The CDR3 nucleotides read TGTGCCAGCAGTCCCGTCGGACACGGCTCCTACGAGCAGTACTTC. Protein sequence: CASSPVGHGSYEQYF.

V and J are TRBV20-1 and TRBJ2-7; D might be TRBD1 (5 bases). The V gene lost 5 bases and the J gene lost 6 bases, with 11 bases spanning the gap. CDR1 is DFQATT, CDR2 SNEGSKA, per germline (reference sequence). CDR3 length: 11 amino acids. The chain's CDR3 is CSASQGGEQYF. DNA of the CDR3: TGCAGTGCTTCTCAGGGTGGCGAGCAGTACTTC.

The chain links TRBV29-1 to TRBJ2-2; perhaps TRBD2 as D (6 bases). Between the trimmed V and J ends, which lost 4 bases and 4 bases, there was a span of 13 bases. Looked up from germline, CDR1 is SQVTM and CDR2 is ANQGSEA. The CDR3 extends over 14 amino acids. CDR3 region: CSVGFAGSTGELFF. The CDR3 DNA follows: TGCAGCGTTGGATTCGCGGGAAGCACCGGGGAGCTGTTTTTT.

This clone was detected once. In DNA form, the CDR3 reads TGTGCCAGCAGCAGTCTGACTGTTAACACTGAAGCTTTCTTT. It specifies CASSSLTVNTEAFF. This chain uses TRBV6-5 with TRBJ1-1, with no clear D. This CDR3 has 14 amino acids. V was trimmed by 6 bases and J by 2 bases, leaving 13 bases between them. Germline CDR1 reads MNHEY; CDR2 reads SVGAGI.